The next 20 T cell receptor beta chains were all read from a single sample in a study of shared clonotypes between healthy human individuals. Assay used: immunoSEQ multiplex PCR; TCRdb lists only in-frame clones, some missing. This table has about 2,500,000 clones, approximately 90% appearing once. The sample was naive CD4+ T cells sorted from blood. Regarding subset: CD45RA+ positively selected. The receptors derive from a man younger than 35 in good health.

The V call is TRBV11-2, the J call TRBJ2-7; 8 bases map to TRBD1. V lost 2 bases to trimming and J lost 11 bases; unmatched junction nucleotides: 8. CDR1 SGHAT and CDR2 FQNNGV come from the germline V gene. This CDR3 has 13 residues. For the CDR3, the DNA is TGTGCCAGCAGCTTAAGGGCAGGGGGCGAAAAGTACTTC. Protein: CASSLRAGGEKYF.

The chain has TRBV5-1 and TRBJ1-4, with a weak D call TRBD1 (6 bases). Germline CDR1 reads SGHRS; CDR2 reads YFSETQ. The CDR3 length is 15 residues. The V and J ends lost 7 bases and 2 bases respectively, with 15 bases between them. The CDR3 nucleotides are TGCGCCAGCCGCAATTTAGGGGGGACTAATGAAAAACTGTTTTTT. Amino acid sequence: CASRNLGGTNEKLFF.

This sequence joins TRBV25-1 and TRBJ2-5, with TRBD1 matching 11 bases. Trimming at V came to 5 bases and at J to 5 bases, leaving 10 bases not matched to a gene. Germline CDR1 reads MGHDK; CDR2 reads SYGVNS. CDR3 length: 16 residues. The CDR3 loop is CASSTSPGQGEETQYF. The DNA of the CDR3 is TGTGCCAGCAGTACTTCACCGGGACAGGGGGAGGAGACCCAGTACTTC.

The chain joins TRBV10-1 to TRBJ2-7, with D possibly TRBD2 on 6 matching bases. The CDR3 is made up of 15 amino acids. V shed 2 bases and J shed 2 bases, with 13 bases lying between them. CDR1 and CDR2 (germline): WNHNN, SYGVQD (reference sequence). The CDR3 nucleotides read TGCGCCAGCAGTGAGGGTTTGGGACTGGCCTACGAGCAGTACTTC. Protein: CASSEGLGLAYEQYF.

V usage is TRBV27 and J usage is TRBJ2-3; D remains unclear. The CDR3 runs to 13 residues. Germline V CDR1 and CDR2: MNHEY, SMNVEV (reference sequence). V lost 5 bases, J lost 7 bases, and 13 bases lay in between. The CDR3: CASSIIQGNTQYF. As DNA, the CDR3 is TGTGCCAGCAGTATAATTCAAGGAAATACGCAGTATTTT.

This chain connects TRBV14 to TRBJ2-3; 7 nucleotides align to TRBD2. With 6 bases clipped from V and 4 bases from J, the junction kept 13 bases outside the gene matches. CDR1 and CDR2 from the germline V gene are SGHDN and FVKESK. The CDR3 loop spans 16 amino acids. CDR3: CASSYGEGRLADTQYF. CDR3 bases: TGTGCCAGCAGTTACGGGGAGGGCCGACTTGCAGATACGCAGTATTTT.

Concerning this clone: Other nucleotide sequences in the sample specify the same CDR3. This rearrangement joins TRBV7-9 to TRBJ2-5; 11 nucleotides align to TRBD1. Germline V gene lookup returns CDR1 SEHNR and CDR2 FQNEAQ (reference sequence). Trimming cost V 5 bases and J 2 bases; bases outside gene matches: 4. This CDR3 region has 15 residues. Here the CDR3 DNA reads TGTGCCAGCAGCCCAGGGACAGGGGGACAAGAGACCCAGTACTTC. The encoded protein is CASSPGTGGQETQYF.

A note on this clone: The junction and the germline gene differ at one end; a read error may be behind it. The chain is built from TRBV7-7 and TRBJ2-2, with D tentatively TRBD2 (6 bases). Germline CDR1 and CDR2: SSHAT and FNYEAQ (reference sequence). The CDR3 length is 16 residues. CDR3: CASSPLANRNTGELFF. Written as DNA, the CDR3 is TGTGCTAGCAGCCCGCTAGCGAATCGGAACACCGGGGAGCTGTTTTTT.

The V gene is TRBV25-1, the J gene TRBJ1-1, with D unclear. Trimming stripped 3 bases from V and 11 bases from J, with 10 bases between. Looked up from germline, CDR1 is MGHDK and CDR2 is SYGVNS. CDR3 length: 11 residues. The CDR3 coding sequence is TGTGCCAGCAGTGACCGAGCATCGGCTTTCTTT. This encodes CASSDRASAFF.

This chain connects TRBV7-9 to TRBJ2-5; D is unresolved. CDR3 length: 18 residues. From germline, CDR1 is SEHNR and CDR2 FQNEAQ (reference sequence). Trimming shortened V by 2 bases and J by 5 bases, and 24 bases separated the two germline ends. CDR3 sequence reads: CASSLRRGQAHLGETQYF. The CDR3 coding sequence is TGTGCCAGCAGCTTAAGGAGAGGCCAAGCGCATCTCGGGGAGACCCAGTACTTC. Together with reference TRBV7-9 and TRBJ2-5, the CDR3 gives the full variable domain: DTGVSQNPRHKITKRGQNVTFRCDPISEHNRLYWYRQTLGQGPEFLTYFQNEAQLEKSRLLSDRFSAERPKGSFSTLEIQRTEQGDSAMYLCASSLRRGQAHLGETQYFGPGTRLLVL.

This chain joins TRBV7-6 and TRBJ2-5; TRBD1 agrees at 7 bases. Germline CDR1 reads SGHVS; CDR2 reads FNYEAQ. After removal of 5 bases from V and 2 bases from J, the junction contained 5 bases not matched to a gene. The length of the CDR3 is 14 residues. The CDR3, as DNA: TGTGCCAGCAGCCCAGGGGGTTTACAAGAGACCCAGTACTTC. It is translated as CASSPGGLQETQYF.

This clone was recorded a few times. The rearrangement uses TRBV7-3 and TRBJ1-6; no firm D call. There are 15 residues in the CDR3. Trimming left V 1 base short and J 13 bases short, with 17 bases between. Germline V lookup: CDR1 SGHTA, CDR2 FQGTGA. The CDR3 loop reads CASSLRSGGGDPLHF. In DNA form, the CDR3 reads TGTGCCAGCAGCTTAAGGTCGGGCGGTGGGGATCCCCTCCACTTT.

The chain employs TRBV7-2 and TRBJ1-2; possible D gene TRBD1, 5 bases. V lost 5 bases, J lost 8 bases, and 15 bases lay in between. This CDR3 contains 13 residues. Germline CDR1 reads SGHTA; CDR2 reads FQGNSA. CDR3 amino acids: CASSTRQPRGYTF. The CDR3 DNA is TGTGCCAGCAGCACACGACAGCCACGAGGCTACACCTTC.

The V gene is TRBV27, the J gene TRBJ2-7, with D perhaps TRBD1 or TRBD2 (5 bases each). CDR3 length: 14 amino acids. In germline, CDR1 is MNHEY, CDR2 SMNVEV (reference sequence). V shed 2 bases and J shed 2 bases, with 10 bases lying between them. This chain's CDR3 is CASSLGTATYEQYF. The DNA for the CDR3 is TGTGCCAGCAGTTTAGGGACCGCAACCTACGAGCAGTACTTC.

V usage is TRBV5-6 and J usage is TRBJ1-5; D not certain. Per germline, CDR1 SGHDT and CDR2 YYEEEE. The CDR3 is 15 residues long. The V gene lost 7 bases and the J gene lost 2 bases, with 16 bases spanning the gap. The CDR3 is CASHEGGRGNQPQHF. The DNA for the CDR3 is TGTGCCAGCCATGAGGGAGGAAGGGGCAATCAGCCCCAGCATTTT.

Of note for this clone: Different DNA sequences within this sample yield the same CDR3. The J gene is TRBJ1-1, the V gene TRBV18; possible D gene TRBD1, 5 bases. This CDR3 contains 12 residues. Germline assignment: CDR1 KGHSH and CDR2 LQKENI. Trimming shortened V by 3 bases and J by 4 bases, and 6 bases separated the two germline ends. This CDR3 is CASSPGVTEAFF. The CDR3 nucleotides read TGTGCCAGCTCACCGGGGGTCACTGAAGCTTTCTTT.

The chain combines TRBV15 with TRBJ2-3, with 7 bases fitting TRBD1. The CDR3 runs 16 residues. Germline CDR1 and CDR2: LNHNV and YYDKDF (reference sequence). The V and J ends lost 5 bases and 0 bases, in that order; junction bases with no gene match: 8. The CDR3 sequence is CATSLSGGPSTDTQYF. The CDR3, as DNA: TGTGCCACCAGCTTATCAGGGGGACCTAGCACAGATACGCAGTATTTT.

This clone was found once. This chain connects TRBV19 to TRBJ1-2; 7 nucleotides match TRBD1. V was pared by 8 bases and J by 1 base, with 10 bases of the junction left unmatched. CDR1 is LNHDA and CDR2 is SQIVND in the germline V gene (reference sequence). This CDR3 has 15 amino acids. Here the CDR3 DNA reads TGTGCCAGTCGGCGCGGGACAGCGTTTAACTATGGCTACACCTTC. Its protein is CASRRGTAFNYGYTF. The full variable domain, its missing parts supplied by reference TRBV19 and TRBJ1-2, is DGGITQSPKYLFRKEGQNVTLSCEQNLNHDAMYWYRQDPGQGLRLIYYSQIVNDFQKGDIAEGYSVSREKKESFPLTVTSAQKNPTAFYLCASRRGTAFNYGYTFGSGTRLTVV.

The V gene is TRBV6-5, the J gene TRBJ1-1; D is possibly TRBD1 (5 bases). Trimming removed 0 bases from V and 1 base from J, with 9 bases in between. Germline V gene sequence: CDR1 MNHEY, CDR2 SVGAGI. The CDR3 length is 15 residues. CDR3 nucleotide sequence: TGTGCCAGCAGTTACTCCCAGGGCCGGAACACTGAAGCTTTCTTT. Its translation: CASSYSQGRNTEAFF.

This clone was seen more than once but under ten times. The gene calls are TRBV19 and TRBJ1-5, with 11 positions matching TRBD1. The CDR3 covers 15 residues. Germline loops: CDR1 LNHDA, CDR2 SQIVND (reference sequence). V lost 2 bases to trimming and J lost 6 bases; unmatched junction nucleotides: 3. CDR3 DNA sequence: TGTGCCAGTAGTATAAGGACAGGGGGCGTTCAGCCCCAGCATTTT. This codes for CASSIRTGGVQPQHF.